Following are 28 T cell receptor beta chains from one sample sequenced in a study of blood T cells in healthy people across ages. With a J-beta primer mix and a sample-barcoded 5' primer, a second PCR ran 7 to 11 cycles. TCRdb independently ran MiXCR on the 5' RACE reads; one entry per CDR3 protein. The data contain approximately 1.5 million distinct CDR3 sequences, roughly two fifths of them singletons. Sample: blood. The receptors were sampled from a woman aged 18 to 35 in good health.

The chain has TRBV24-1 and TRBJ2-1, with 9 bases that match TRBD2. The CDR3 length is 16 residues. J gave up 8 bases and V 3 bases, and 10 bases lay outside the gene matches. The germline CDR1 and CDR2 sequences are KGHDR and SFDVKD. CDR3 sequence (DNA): TGTGCCACCAGTGATCCCGGGGTAGCGGGAGCATATGAGCAGTTCTTC. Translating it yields CATSDPGVAGAYEQFF.

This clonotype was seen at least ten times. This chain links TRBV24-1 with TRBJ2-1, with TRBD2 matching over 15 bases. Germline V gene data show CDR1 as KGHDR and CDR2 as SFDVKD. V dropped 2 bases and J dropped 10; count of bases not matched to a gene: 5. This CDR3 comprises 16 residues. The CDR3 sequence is CATSDSRTSGGAEQFF. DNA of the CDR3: TGTGCCACCAGTGATTCCCGGACTAGCGGGGGGGCCGAGCAGTTCTTC.

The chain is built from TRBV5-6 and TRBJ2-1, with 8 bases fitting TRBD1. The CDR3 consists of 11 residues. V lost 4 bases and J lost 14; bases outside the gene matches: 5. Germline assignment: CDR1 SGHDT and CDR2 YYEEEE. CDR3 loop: CASSADRAEFF. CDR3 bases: TGTGCCAGCAGCGCGGACAGGGCGGAGTTCTTC.

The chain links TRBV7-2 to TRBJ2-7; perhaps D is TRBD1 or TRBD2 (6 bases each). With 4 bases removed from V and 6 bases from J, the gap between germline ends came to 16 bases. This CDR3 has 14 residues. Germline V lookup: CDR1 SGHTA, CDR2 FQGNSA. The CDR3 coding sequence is TGTGCCAGCAGCTCAGAGGGGGGCCTCCTCGAGCAGTACTTC. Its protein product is CASSSEGGLLEQYF.

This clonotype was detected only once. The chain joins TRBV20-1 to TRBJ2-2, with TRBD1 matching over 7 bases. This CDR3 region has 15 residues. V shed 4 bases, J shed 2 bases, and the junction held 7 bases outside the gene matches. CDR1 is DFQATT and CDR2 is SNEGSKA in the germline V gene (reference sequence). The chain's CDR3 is CSAKYRDRNTGELFF. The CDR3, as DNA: TGCAGTGCTAAGTACCGGGACAGAAACACCGGGGAGCTGTTTTTT.

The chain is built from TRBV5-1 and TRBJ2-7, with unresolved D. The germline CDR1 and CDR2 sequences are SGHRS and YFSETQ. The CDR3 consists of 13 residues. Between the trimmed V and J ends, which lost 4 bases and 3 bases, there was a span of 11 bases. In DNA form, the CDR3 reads TGCGCCAGCAGCCTATTAACCGACTACGAGCAGTACTTC. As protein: CASSLLTDYEQYF.

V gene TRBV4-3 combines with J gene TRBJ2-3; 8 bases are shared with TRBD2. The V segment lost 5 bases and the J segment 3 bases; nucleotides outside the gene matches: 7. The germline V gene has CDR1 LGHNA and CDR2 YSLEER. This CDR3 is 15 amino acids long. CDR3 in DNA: TGCGCCAGCAGCTTCGGGACTAGTTGTACAGATACGCAGTATTTT. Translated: CASSFGTSCTDTQYF.

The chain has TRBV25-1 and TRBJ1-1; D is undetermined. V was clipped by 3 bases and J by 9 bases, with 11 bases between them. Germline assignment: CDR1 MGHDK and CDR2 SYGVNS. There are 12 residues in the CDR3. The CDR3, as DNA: TGTGCCAGCAGTGACCCCCCCACAAAAGCTTTCTTT. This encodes CASSDPPTKAFF.

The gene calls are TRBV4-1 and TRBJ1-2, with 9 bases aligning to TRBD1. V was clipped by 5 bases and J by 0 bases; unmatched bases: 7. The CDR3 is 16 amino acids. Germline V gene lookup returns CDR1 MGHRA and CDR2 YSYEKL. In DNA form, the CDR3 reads TGCGCCAGCAGCTGGACAGGGGCAGAACCTAACTATGGCTACACCTTC. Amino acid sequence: CASSWTGAEPNYGYTF.

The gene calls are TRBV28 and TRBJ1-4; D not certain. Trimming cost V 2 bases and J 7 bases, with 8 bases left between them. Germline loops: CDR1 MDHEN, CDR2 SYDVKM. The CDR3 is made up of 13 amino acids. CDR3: CASSLRGFEKLFF. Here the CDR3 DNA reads TGTGCCAGCAGTTTAAGAGGGTTTGAAAAACTGTTTTTT.

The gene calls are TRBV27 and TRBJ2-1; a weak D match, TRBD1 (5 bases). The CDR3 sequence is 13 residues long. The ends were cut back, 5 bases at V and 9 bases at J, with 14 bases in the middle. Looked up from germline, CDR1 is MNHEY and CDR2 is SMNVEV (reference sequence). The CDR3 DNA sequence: TGTGCCAGCAGTGTTAGGGGCAATATTGAGCAGTTCTTC. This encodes CASSVRGNIEQFF.

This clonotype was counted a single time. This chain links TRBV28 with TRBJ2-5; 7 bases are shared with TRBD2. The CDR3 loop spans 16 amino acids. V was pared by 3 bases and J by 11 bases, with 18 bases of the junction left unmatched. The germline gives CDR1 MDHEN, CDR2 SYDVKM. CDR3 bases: TGTGCCAGCAGTTTGATAGCGGGTGCGGGATCCTACGGGCAGTACTTC. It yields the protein CASSLIAGAGSYGQYF.

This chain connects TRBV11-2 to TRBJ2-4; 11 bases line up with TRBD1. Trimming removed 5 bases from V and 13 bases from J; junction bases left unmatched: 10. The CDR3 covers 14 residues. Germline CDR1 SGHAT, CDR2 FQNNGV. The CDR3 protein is CASSTGQGGGEQYF. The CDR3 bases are TGTGCCAGCAGCACGGGACAGGGGGGTGGAGAGCAGTACTTC.

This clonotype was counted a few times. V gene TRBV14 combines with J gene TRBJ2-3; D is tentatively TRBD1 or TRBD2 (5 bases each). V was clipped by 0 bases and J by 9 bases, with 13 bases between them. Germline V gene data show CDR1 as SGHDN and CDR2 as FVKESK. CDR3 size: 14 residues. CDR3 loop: CASSQEIGTPTQYF. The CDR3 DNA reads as TGTGCCAGCAGCCAAGAAATCGGGACCCCCACGCAGTATTTT.

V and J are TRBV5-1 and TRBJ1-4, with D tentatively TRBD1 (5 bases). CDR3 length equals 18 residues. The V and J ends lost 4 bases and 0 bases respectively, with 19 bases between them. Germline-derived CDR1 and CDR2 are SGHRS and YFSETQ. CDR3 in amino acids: CASSQFGRGRSTNEKLFF. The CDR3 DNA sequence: TGCGCCAGCAGCCAGTTCGGACGGGGGAGGTCAACTAATGAAAAACTGTTTTTT.

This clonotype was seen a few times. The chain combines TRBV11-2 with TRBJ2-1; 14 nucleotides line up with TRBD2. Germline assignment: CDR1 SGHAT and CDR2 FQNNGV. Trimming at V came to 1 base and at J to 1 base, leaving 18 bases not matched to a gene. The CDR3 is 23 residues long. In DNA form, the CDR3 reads TGTGCCAGCAGCTTAGTGGTGGGTCAGACTAGCGGGGGGGGCCCTCAATCCTACAATGAGCAGTTCTTC. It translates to CASSLVVGQTSGGGPQSYNEQFF.

The CDR3 sequence is CSVEDLSQGARSGELFF. The CDR3 coding sequence is TGCAGCGTTGAAGATCTGAGTCAGGGGGCGAGGAGCGGGGAGCTGTTTTTT. This rearrangement joins TRBV29-1 to TRBJ2-2, with 8 bases aligning to TRBD1. CDR3 length equals 17 residues. The J segment lost 7 bases and the V segment lost 0 bases, leaving 13 bases of the junction unmatched. Per germline, CDR1 SQVTM and CDR2 ANQGSEA.

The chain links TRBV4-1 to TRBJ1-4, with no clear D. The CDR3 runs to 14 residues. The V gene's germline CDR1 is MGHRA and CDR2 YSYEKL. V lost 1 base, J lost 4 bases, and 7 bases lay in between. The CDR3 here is CASSQVGHNEKLFF. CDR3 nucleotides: TGCGCCAGCAGCCAAGTAGGGCATAATGAAAAACTGTTTTTT.

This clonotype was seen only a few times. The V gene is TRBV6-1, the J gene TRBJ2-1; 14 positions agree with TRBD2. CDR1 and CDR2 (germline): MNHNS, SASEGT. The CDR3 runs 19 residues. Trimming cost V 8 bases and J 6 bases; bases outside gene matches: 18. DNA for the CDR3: TGTGCCAGCGGTATAGGGACTAGCGGGGGCCCGTCTCCTTTCAATGAGCAGTTCTTC. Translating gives CASGIGTSGGPSPFNEQFF.

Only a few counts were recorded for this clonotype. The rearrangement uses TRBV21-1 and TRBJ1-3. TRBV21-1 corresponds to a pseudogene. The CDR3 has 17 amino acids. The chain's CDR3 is CASSKGTSDSSGNTIYF. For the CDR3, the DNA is TGTGCCAGCAGCAAAGGGACCTCCGATAGCTCTGGAAACACCATATATTTT.

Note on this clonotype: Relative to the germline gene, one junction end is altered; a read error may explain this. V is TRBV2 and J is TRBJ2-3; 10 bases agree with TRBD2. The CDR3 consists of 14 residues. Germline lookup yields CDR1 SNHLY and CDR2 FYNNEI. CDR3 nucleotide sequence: TGTGCCAGCAGTGTCAGCGGGGGGGGAGATGCGCAGTATTTT. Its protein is CASSVSGGGDAQYF. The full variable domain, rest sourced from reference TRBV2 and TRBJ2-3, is EPEVTQTPSHQVTQMGQEVILRCVPISNHLYFYWYRQILGQKVEFLVSFYNNEISEKSEIFDDQFSVERPDGSNFTLKIRSTKLEDSAMYFCASSVSGGGDAQYFGPGTRLTVL.

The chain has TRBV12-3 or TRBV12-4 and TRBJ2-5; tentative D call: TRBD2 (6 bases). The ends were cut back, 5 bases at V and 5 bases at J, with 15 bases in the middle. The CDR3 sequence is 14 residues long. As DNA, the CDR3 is TGTGCCAGCAGTGTAACGAGGGACTGGGAGACCCAGTACTTC. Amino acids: CASSVTRDWETQYF.

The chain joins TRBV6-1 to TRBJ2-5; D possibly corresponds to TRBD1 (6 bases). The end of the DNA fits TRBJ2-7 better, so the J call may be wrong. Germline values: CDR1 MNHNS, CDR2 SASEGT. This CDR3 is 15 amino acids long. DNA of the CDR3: TGTGCCAGCAGTGATGTGCAGGACAGTTCCTACGAGCAGTACTTC. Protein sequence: CASSDVQDSSYEQYF.

This CDR3 reads CASSQEIGRGNEQFF. The CDR3 DNA follows: TGCGCCAGCAGCCAAGAAATTGGGCGGGGCAATGAGCAGTTCTTC. V gene TRBV4-3 combines with J gene TRBJ2-1; the D gene is possibly TRBD2 (6 bases). This CDR3 has 15 residues. V lost 0 bases and J 6 bases, leaving 12 bases between the germline ends. The germline V gene has CDR1 LGHNA and CDR2 YSLEER.

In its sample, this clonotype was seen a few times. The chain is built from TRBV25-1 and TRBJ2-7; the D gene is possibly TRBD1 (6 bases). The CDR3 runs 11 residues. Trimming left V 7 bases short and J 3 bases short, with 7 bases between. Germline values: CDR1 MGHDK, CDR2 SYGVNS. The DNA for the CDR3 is TGTGCCAGCACAGGGGTCTACGAGCAGTACTTC. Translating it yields CASTGVYEQYF.

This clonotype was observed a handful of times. The CDR3 DNA reads as TGCGCCAGCAGCCAAGATCAGAGGAGCTTGAACACTGAAGCTTTCTTT. Translation gives CASSQDQRSLNTEAFF. This rearrangement joins TRBV4-3 to TRBJ1-1; D not resolved. From germline, CDR1 is LGHNA and CDR2 YSLEER. There are 16 residues in the CDR3. The V end was cut by 0 bases, the J end by 0 bases, with 11 bases between.

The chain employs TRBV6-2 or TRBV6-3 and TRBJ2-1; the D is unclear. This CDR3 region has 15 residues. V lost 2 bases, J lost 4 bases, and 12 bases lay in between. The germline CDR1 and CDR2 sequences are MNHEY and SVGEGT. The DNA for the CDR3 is TGTGCCAGCAGTTACCTGTCCTCCCTATACAATGAGCAGTTCTTC. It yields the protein CASSYLSSLYNEQFF.

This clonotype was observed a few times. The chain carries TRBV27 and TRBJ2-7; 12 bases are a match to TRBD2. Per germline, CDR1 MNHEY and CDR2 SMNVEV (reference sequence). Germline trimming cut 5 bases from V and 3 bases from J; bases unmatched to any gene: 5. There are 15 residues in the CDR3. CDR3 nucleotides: TGTGCCAGCAGTCACGGACTAGCGGGAAGCTACGAGCAGTACTTC. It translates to CASSHGLAGSYEQYF.